This TCR beta chain is from a study of Graves' ophthalmopathy and Graves' hyperthyroidism. General study points: Predictions made by the model for ophthalmopathy progression reached 70% to 71% sensitivity and less than 80% specificity.

V lost 1 base, J lost 2 bases, and 7 bases stayed unmatched. CDR3 size: 15 residues. Per germline, CDR1 DFQATT and CDR2 SNEGSKA (reference sequence). This clonotype was found many times. Its antigen is not identified. Hyperthyroidism patients had new diagnoses, durations under 2 months, and ages of 18 to 65. Amplified TCR beta CDR3 regions were obtained using RNA transcripts as template. The first-round RT-PCR employed HTBI primers together with the Qiagen OneStep RT-PCR kit. A multiplex PCR was then performed as the second round. Each CDR3 protein is one row after TCRdb ran MiXCR on the multiplex PCR reads. The sample records almost 40,000 distinct CDR3 sequences, about 50% being singletons.

The clonotype originates from an adult woman with stable Graves' hyperthyroidism. Sequencing was carried out using peripheral blood. This rearrangement joins TRBV20-1 to TRBJ2-5, with TRBD2 matching 7 bases. CDR3 nucleotide sequence: TGCAGTGCTAGAGGGCCTAGCGGATCACAAGAGACCCAGTACTTC. It is translated as CSARGPSGSQETQYF.